This T cell receptor (beta chain) was retrieved from a study of control samples from healthy donors and cancer patients. The table came from immunoSEQ multiplex PCR; TCRdb's copy has only in-frame clones and leaves some out. This sample yields under 150,000 clones, of which under 90% are seen a single time; less than 5.5% belongs to the top ten. The CDR3 covers 15 residues. CDR1 LNHNV and CDR2 YYDKDF come from the germline V gene (reference sequence). The V gene lost 0 bases and the J gene lost 7 bases, with 13 bases spanning the gap. Sequenced input: blood. The chain has TRBV15 and TRBJ1-5, with no clear D. The sequence was obtained from a man aged 25 to 40 in good health. The CDR3 region is CATSRDREPGQPQHF. The CDR3 DNA follows: TGTGCCACCAGCAGAGATCGGGAACCCGGCCAGCCCCAGCATTTT.